This TCR beta chain was sequenced in a study of PD-1 blockade in classical Hodgkin lymphoma (dated by TCRdb to about 2020). At the level of the whole study: Nivolumab dosing was 3 mg/kg intravenously every 2 weeks, continuing until either disease progression or unacceptable toxicity. A peripheral blood immune signature of response to PD-1 blockade in classical Hodgkin lymphoma was defined using TCR beta sequencing and CyTOF. The investigation overall reported the following: By C4D1, a significant rise was seen in CD4+ TCR diversity but not in CD8+ TCR diversity (p=0.0027 vs p=0.16), and the rise was most apparent among complete responders (p=0.02). The study covered only a single clinical trial cohort, and the causes of the repertoire differences, possibly disease activity or prior therapy, were still not defined. Baseline TCR diversity was reported to be lower in newly diagnosed patients than in healthy donors and to be lower still in relapsed/refractory patients. Lower diversity was seen in patients whose nivolumab began less than 1 year after ASCT, and these patients were left out of later analyses so that immune reconstitution would not confound the results. Among trial patients, those achieving complete response had baseline diversity similar to that of newly diagnosed patients, while diversity was significantly lower in partial responders and progressors.

Via the germline V gene, CDR1 is MNHNS and CDR2 SASEGT. The CDR3 spans 14 residues, from the cysteine through the phenylalanine. The entry retains the CDR3 DNA only, 42 bases that are in frame from base 1. Of note for this clone: The clone's antigen remains unknown. A read error may account for a junction end that differs from germline.

Genomic DNA was extracted with the Qiagen DNeasy kit from unsorted PBMCs and from negatively selected CD4+ and CD8+ fractions. TCR beta CDR3 regions were subjected to amplification by immunoSEQ multiplex PCR with primers that anneal to V and J segments. A synthetic immune receptor repertoire was used to minimize amplification bias, and any residual bias was removed computationally once sequencing was done. The paper's data handling went like this. Custom Python scripts were used to quantify repertoire diversity as the Shannon entropy index. The unsorted, CD4+ and CD8+ repertoires were each analyzed separately, with the exception of combined analyses, where CD4+ and CD8+ sequences were merged in silico. A clone was considered expanded if an increase in frequency of at least 2-fold after treatment relative to C1D1 was found, and a pseudocount of 0.5 was applied to clones undetected at baseline. Clones with 0 or 1 copy at C1D1 were classified as singleton clones, and clones with 2 or more copies were classified as non-singleton clones. Clones expanded in unsorted samples were labelled as CD4+, CD8+ or unknown by matching protein sequences in sorted samples from the same patient. Diversity changes from C1D1 to C4D1 were tested in paired samples using Wilcoxon tests. TCRdb holds this immuneACCESS table with in-frame rearrangements only. Some clones are missing; in checked studies, unresolved V genes explain under half, and the rest has no known cause. The V and J calls and the clone size are those of that table, but D and trimming were determined from the DNA. The sample has fewer than 110,000 clones on record, roughly 89% of them singletons. The ten largest make up 5.5% to 8.5% of the sample.

The sample's time point label is to be understood as: cycle 2 day 1 (C2D1) of nivolumab. Relapse after autologous stem cell transplantation had occurred in all trial patients, and cohorts A, B and C were distinguished by prior brentuximab vedotin exposure. The trial cohort comprised about 60 patients with relapsed/refractory classical Hodgkin lymphoma whose best overall responses were complete response, partial response or progressive disease. In the multi-cohort phase II CheckMate 205 trial, trial patients received single-agent nivolumab. An independent review committee assessed best overall response using the 2007 International Working Group response criteria. Trial PBMCs were obtained immediately prior to nivolumab initiation (C1D1) and on therapy at cycle 2 day 1 and cycle 4 day 1. Peripheral blood was collected in 8 mL Vacutainer Cell Preparation Tubes, from which PBMCs were isolated by centrifugation and then cryopreserved.

The V gene is TRBV6-1 and the J gene is TRBJ2-7; the D element might be TRBD1 or TRBD2, as each aligns at 6 bases. The receptor comes from a human donor with classical Hodgkin lymphoma. The sample consisted of peripheral blood mononuclear cells (PBMCs), taken before the second cycle of nivolumab. The CDR3 reads CASSEDRVGGHQKF. The DNA is as follows: TGTGCCAGCAGTGAAGACCGTGTGGGGGGACATCAAAAGTTC.